Below are 17 T cell receptor beta chains sequenced from a single sample in a study of neurological immune-mediated disorders. Each CDR3 protein is one row after TCRdb ran MiXCR on the 5' RACE reads. Here the sample spans roughly 100,000 distinct CDR3 sequences, 3.5% being singletons. Material: PBMCs. All receptors come from a woman aged 18-29 years with multiple sclerosis.

The table lists this clonotype with many counts. The V and J genes are TRBV10-2 and TRBJ2-2, with D unresolved. CDR3 length: 12 amino acids. V was shortened by 10 bases and J by 3 bases, with 9 bases between the two germline ends. Germline V gene sequence: CDR1 WSHSY, CDR2 SAAADI. The CDR3 DNA is TGCGCCACCCGGGTGGACACCGGGGAGCTGTTTTTT. This encodes CATRVDTGELFF.

This clonotype was recorded many times. The V and J genes are TRBV20-1 and TRBJ2-7; a weak D match, TRBD2 (6 bases). The CDR3 has 17 residues. V lost 0 bases, J lost 4 bases, and 22 bases lay in between. The germline gives CDR1 DFQATT, CDR2 SNEGSKA (reference sequence). CDR3: CSAREPGKGLAGYEQYF. The CDR3 region has the DNA TGCAGTGCTAGAGAACCAGGGAAGGGACTTGCAGGTTACGAGCAGTACTTC.

This clonotype has ten or more counts. This chain links TRBV7-2 with TRBJ1-3; unclear D gene. The germline V gene encodes CDR1 SGHTA and CDR2 FQGNSA. The V end lost 1 base, the J end lost 1 base, and 11 bases lay between the germline ends. This CDR3 is 16 amino acids long. CDR3 sequence: CASSLGLRDSGNTIYF. The CDR3 coding sequence is TGTGCCAGCAGCTTAGGGTTAAGGGATTCTGGAAACACCATATATTTT. Full variable domain (missing parts from reference TRBV7-2 and TRBJ1-3): GAGVSQSPSNKVTEKGKDVELRCDPISGHTALYWYRQSLGQGLEFLIYFQGNSAPDKSGLPSDRFSAERTGGSVSTLTIQRTQQEDSAVYLCASSLGLRDSGNTIYFGEGSWLTVV.

This clonotype was observed many times. V and J are TRBV12-3 or TRBV12-4 and TRBJ2-5; 7 bases align to TRBD1. V lost 4 bases and J lost 1; bases outside the gene matches: 0. The CDR3 is made up of 13 amino acids. In nucleotides, the CDR3 is TGTGCCAGCAGTTACAGGGGCCAAGAGACCCAGTACTTC. It specifies CASSYRGQETQYF.

This clonotype was detected ten times or more. J is TRBJ2-7 and V is TRBV4-1, with 8 nucleotides matching TRBD2. This CDR3 has 15 residues. V lost 1 base and J lost 4; bases outside the gene matches: 6. Germline V gene lookup returns CDR1 MGHRA and CDR2 YSYEKL. This chain's CDR3 is CASSQVPGGPYEQYF. The CDR3 DNA is TGCGCCAGCAGCCAAGTCCCGGGGGGGCCGTACGAGCAGTACTTC.

This clonotype was observed at least ten times. The conserved phenylalanine or tryptophan is not found at the CDR3 terminus, so this likely reflects a read error. No DNA is shown, since the ends of the CDR3 on it are uncertain; the CDR3 is the one TCRdb lists. The chain links TRBV9 to TRBJ1-4; the D segment call TRBD1 is taken from the table without a DNA check. CDR1 SGDLS and CDR2 YYNGEE come from the germline V gene. The CDR3 length equals 9 residues, ends included. Here the CDR3 reads CASSVGGGP.

This clonotype was recorded at least ten times. The chain recombines TRBV28 with TRBJ2-5, with D perhaps being TRBD1 or TRBD2 (5 bases each). Germline-derived CDR1 and CDR2 are MDHEN and SYDVKM. Trimming left V 2 bases short and J 9 bases short, with 13 bases between. This CDR3 contains 13 residues. This chain's CDR3 is CASSLGTGRAQYF. The CDR3 coding sequence is TGTGCCAGCAGTTTAGGCACGGGGCGTGCCCAGTACTTC. Variable domain in full (rest from reference TRBV28 and TRBJ2-5): DVKVTQSSRYLVKRTGEKVFLECVQDMDHENMFWYRQDPGLGLRLIYFSYDVKMKEKGDIPEGYSVSREKKERFSLILESASTNQTSMYLCASSLGTGRAQYFGPGTRLLVL.

At least ten counts were recorded for this clonotype. The V gene is TRBV6-5, the J gene TRBJ1-4; D is unclear. Germline CDR1 reads MNHEY; CDR2 reads SVGAGI. V shed 6 bases and J shed 8 bases, with 13 bases lying between them. The CDR3 covers 13 residues. CDR3: CASSPGRPEKLFF. CDR3 in DNA: TGTGCCAGCAGCCCCGGGAGGCCCGAAAAACTGTTTTTT.

There are many counts of this clonotype. The chain uses TRBV5-1 and TRBJ2-3; no reliable D call. This CDR3 comprises 14 residues. The ends were cut back, 1 base at V and 0 bases at J, with 6 bases in the middle. CDR1 is SGHRS, CDR2 YFSETQ, per germline. CDR3 bases: TGCGCCAGCAGCTTGTTAGTCAGCACAGATACGCAGTATTTT. It is translated as CASSLLVSTDTQYF.

There are many counts of this clonotype. V is TRBV6-5 and J is TRBJ1-1, with TRBD1 matching 11 bases. The CDR3 is 14 amino acids. Trimming cost V 5 bases and J 5 bases; bases outside gene matches: 4. CDR1 MNHEY and CDR2 SVGAGI come from the germline V gene. CDR3 coding DNA: TGTGCCAGCAGTCCGCGGGACAGGGGGACTGAAGCTTTCTTT. Translating it yields CASSPRDRGTEAFF.

Ten or more counts support this clonotype. J is TRBJ2-1 and V is TRBV6-5; 7 positions agree with TRBD2. CDR1 is MNHEY and CDR2 is SVGAGI in the germline V gene. This CDR3 has 15 amino acids. The J segment lost 3 bases and the V segment lost 5 bases, leaving 7 bases of the junction unmatched. CDR3 loop: CASSLDTGGYNEQFF. The CDR3 DNA follows: TGTGCCAGCAGTCTGGACACGGGGGGCTACAATGAGCAGTTCTTC.

This clonotype was seen repeatedly, ten times or more. This chain uses TRBV5-1 with TRBJ2-3; 8 nucleotides agree with TRBD2. The CDR3 is 15 residues long. The germline CDR1 and CDR2 sequences are SGHRS and YFSETQ. With 0 bases clipped from V and 6 bases from J, the junction kept 6 bases outside the gene matches. The CDR3: CASSLGSGAGDTQYF. The CDR3 coding sequence is TGCGCCAGCAGCTTGGGTAGCGGGGCAGGGGATACGCAGTATTTT.

About this clonotype: This may be a read error, as it is one base from a much larger clone. The rearrangement joins TRBV5-1 to TRBJ1-5, with D maybe TRBD1 (6 bases). This CDR3 region has 14 residues. Per germline, CDR1 SGHRS and CDR2 YFSETQ. The CDR3 DNA is TGCGCCAGCAGCTTGGGGGGGCAGAATCAGCCCCAGAATTTT. As protein: CASSLGGQNQPQNF.

This clonotype was picked up many times. The V gene is TRBV7-2, the J gene TRBJ2-7, with no clear D. Germline-derived CDR1 and CDR2 are SGHTA and FQGNSA. Trimming took 1 base from V and 7 from J, leaving 11 bases between them. This CDR3 region has 13 residues. CDR3 DNA sequence: TGTGCCAGCAGCTTAGAACCCTCCTCAGAGCAGTACTTC. This translates into CASSLEPSSEQYF.

This clonotype was counted at least ten times. This chain links TRBV28 with TRBJ2-7; D uncertain. The germline V gene has CDR1 MDHEN and CDR2 SYDVKM. The length of the CDR3 is 11 residues. V was trimmed by 5 bases and J by 6 bases, leaving 8 bases between them. The CDR3 nucleotides are TGTGCCAGCAGTGCTTCACTCGAGCAGTACTTC. Translated: CASSASLEQYF.

In this sample, this clonotype turned up many times. The V gene is TRBV7-2, the J gene TRBJ2-3, with D possibly being TRBD2 (6 bases). V dropped 0 bases and J dropped 2 bases, with 12 bases sitting between them. This CDR3 spans 16 amino acids. From germline, CDR1 is SGHTA and CDR2 FQGNSA. The CDR3 coding sequence is TGTGCCAGCAGCTTAGCCGGACTACTATCCACAGATACGCAGTATTTT. Protein sequence: CASSLAGLLSTDTQYF.

This clonotype was counted many times. This chain links TRBV28 with TRBJ1-1, with 7 bases that match TRBD1. Per the germline V gene, CDR1 is MDHEN and CDR2 is SYDVKM. The CDR3 extends over 16 amino acids. With 3 bases clipped from V and 0 bases from J, the junction kept 7 bases outside the gene matches. The CDR3 region is CASSFPSGTVNTEAFF. The CDR3, as DNA: TGTGCCAGCAGTTTTCCCTCCGGGACAGTGAACACTGAAGCTTTCTTT. Using reference TRBV28 and TRBJ1-1 for the parts outside the CDR3, the full variable domain is DVKVTQSSRYLVKRTGEKVFLECVQDMDHENMFWYRQDPGLGLRLIYFSYDVKMKEKGDIPEGYSVSREKKERFSLILESASTNQTSMYLCASSFPSGTVNTEAFFGQGTRLTVV.